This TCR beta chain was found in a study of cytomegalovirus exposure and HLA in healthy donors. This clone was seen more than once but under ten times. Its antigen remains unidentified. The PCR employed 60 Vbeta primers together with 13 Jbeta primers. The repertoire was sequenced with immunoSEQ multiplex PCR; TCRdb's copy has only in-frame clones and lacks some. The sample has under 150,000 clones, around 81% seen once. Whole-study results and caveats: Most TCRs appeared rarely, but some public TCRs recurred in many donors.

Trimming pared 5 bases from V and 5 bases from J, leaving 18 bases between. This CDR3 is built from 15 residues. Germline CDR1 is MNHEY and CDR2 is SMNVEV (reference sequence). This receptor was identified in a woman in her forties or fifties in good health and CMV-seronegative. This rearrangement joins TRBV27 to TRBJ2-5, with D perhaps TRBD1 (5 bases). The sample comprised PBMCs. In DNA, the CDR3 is TGTGCCAGCAGTCCCCGCTGGGGCGCCGTCGAGACCCAGTACTTC. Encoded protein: CASSPRWGAVETQYF.